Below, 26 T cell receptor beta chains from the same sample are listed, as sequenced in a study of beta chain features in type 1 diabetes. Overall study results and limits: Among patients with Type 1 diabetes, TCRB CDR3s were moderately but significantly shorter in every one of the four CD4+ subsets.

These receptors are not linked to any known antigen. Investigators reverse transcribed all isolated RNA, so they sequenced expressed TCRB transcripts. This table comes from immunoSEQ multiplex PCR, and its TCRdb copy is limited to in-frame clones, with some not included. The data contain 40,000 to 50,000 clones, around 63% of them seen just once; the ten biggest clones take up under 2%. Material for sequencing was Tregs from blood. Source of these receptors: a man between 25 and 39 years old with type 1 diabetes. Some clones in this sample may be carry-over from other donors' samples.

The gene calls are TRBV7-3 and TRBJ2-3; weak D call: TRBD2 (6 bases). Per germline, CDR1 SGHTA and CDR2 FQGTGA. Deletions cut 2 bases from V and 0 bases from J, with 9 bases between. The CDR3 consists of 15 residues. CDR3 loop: CASSLLGLSTDTQYF. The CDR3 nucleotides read TGTGCCAGCAGCTTATTGGGACTTAGCACAGATACGCAGTATTTT.

The CDR3, as DNA: TGCGCCAGCAGTACAGGGGAAGGTTTACCCCTCCACTTT. Translation gives CASSTGEGLPLHF. V usage is TRBV5-1 and J usage is TRBJ1-6; 7 nucleotides match TRBD1. The CDR3 loop spans 13 amino acids. The germline gives CDR1 SGHRS, CDR2 YFSETQ. Unmatched junction bases numbered 8, after V lost 5 bases and J lost 12 bases.

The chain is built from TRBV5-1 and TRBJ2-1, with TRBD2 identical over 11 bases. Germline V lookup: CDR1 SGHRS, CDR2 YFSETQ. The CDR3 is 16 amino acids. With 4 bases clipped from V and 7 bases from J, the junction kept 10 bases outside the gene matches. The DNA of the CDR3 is TGCGCCAGCAGCGGCCTAGCGGGGGGCCGGATAAATGAGCAGTTCTTC. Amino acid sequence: CASSGLAGGRINEQFF.

The CDR3 sequence: CASSWSSGSTDTQYF. CDR3 DNA: TGTGCCAGCAGCTGGTCTAGCGGAAGCACAGATACGCAGTATTTT. The chain recombines TRBV7-3 with TRBJ2-3, with 7 positions matching TRBD2. The CDR3 spans 15 residues. CDR1 and CDR2 from the germline V gene are SGHTA and FQGTGA. The ends lost 4 bases at V and 0 bases at J; junction bases unmatched: 4.

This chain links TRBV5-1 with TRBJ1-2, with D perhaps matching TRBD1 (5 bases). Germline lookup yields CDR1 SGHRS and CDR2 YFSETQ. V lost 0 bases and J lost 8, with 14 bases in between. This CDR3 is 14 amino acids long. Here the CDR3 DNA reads TGCGCCAGCAGCTTGGCGTCGGACACCGGGGGCTACACCTTC. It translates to CASSLASDTGGYTF.

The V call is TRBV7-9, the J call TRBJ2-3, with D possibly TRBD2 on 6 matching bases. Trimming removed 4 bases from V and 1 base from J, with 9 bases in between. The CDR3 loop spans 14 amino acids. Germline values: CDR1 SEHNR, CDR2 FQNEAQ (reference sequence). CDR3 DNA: TGTGCCAGCAGCTCGGGACTCCGCACAGATACGCAGTATTTT. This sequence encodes CASSSGLRTDTQYF.

The CDR3 coding sequence is TGCAGCGTTGTAGATCAACACAGGGTGGAGACCCAGTACTTC. It codes for CSVVDQHRVETQYF. The V gene is TRBV29-1, the J gene TRBJ2-5; possibly TRBD1 for D (6 bases). Deletions cut 4 bases from V and 5 bases from J, with 17 bases between. Germline CDR1 and CDR2: SQVTM and ANQGSEA. CDR3 length equals 14 residues.

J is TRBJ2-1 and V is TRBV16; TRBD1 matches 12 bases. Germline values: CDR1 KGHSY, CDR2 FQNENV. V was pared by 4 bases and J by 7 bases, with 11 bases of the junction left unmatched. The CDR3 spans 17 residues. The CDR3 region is CASSRIRDRGRVNEQFF. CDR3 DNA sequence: TGTGCCAGCAGCCGAATACGGGACAGGGGGCGTGTAAATGAGCAGTTCTTC.

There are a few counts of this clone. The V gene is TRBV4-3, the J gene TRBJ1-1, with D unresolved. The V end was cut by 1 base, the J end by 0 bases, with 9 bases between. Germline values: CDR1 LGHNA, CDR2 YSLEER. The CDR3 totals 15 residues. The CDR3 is CASSQVNEVNTEAFF. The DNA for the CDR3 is TGCGCCAGCAGCCAAGTGAACGAGGTGAACACTGAAGCTTTCTTT.

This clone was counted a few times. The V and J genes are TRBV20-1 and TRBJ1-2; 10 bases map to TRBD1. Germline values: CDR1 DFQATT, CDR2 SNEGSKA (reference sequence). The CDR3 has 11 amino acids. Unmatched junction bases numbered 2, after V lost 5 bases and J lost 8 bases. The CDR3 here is CSAGTGVGYTF. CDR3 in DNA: TGCAGTGCTGGGACAGGGGTCGGCTACACCTTC.

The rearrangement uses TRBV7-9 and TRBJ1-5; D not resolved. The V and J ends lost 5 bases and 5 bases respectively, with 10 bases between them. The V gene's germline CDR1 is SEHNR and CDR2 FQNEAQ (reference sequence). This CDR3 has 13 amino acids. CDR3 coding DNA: TGTGCCAGCAGCCTACTCGGGGATCAGCCCCAGCATTTT. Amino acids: CASSLLGDQPQHF.

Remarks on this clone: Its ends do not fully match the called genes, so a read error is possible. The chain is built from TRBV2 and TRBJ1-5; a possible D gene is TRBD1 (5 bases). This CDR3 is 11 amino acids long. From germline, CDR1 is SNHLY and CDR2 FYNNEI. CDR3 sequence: CASSGTGTSNF. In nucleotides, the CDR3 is TGTGCCAGCAGTGGTACCGGGACTTCGAATTTT. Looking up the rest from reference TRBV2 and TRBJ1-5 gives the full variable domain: EPEVTQTPSHQVTQMGQEVILRCVPISNHLYFYWYRQILGQKVEFLVSFYNNEISEKSEIFDDQFSVERPDGSNFTLKIRSTKLEDSAMYFCASSGTGTSNFGDGTRLSIL.

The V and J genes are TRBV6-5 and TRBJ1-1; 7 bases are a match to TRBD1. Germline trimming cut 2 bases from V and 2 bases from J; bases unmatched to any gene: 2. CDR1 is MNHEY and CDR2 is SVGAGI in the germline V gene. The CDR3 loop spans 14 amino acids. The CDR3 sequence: CASSYRDSNTEAFF. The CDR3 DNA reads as TGTGCCAGCAGTTACCGGGACAGCAACACTGAAGCTTTCTTT.

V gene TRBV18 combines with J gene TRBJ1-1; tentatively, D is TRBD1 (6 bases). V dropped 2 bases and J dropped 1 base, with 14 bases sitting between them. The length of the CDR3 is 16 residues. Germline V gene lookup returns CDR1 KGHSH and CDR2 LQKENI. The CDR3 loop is CASSPGQGLANTEAFF. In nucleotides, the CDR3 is TGTGCCAGCTCACCAGGGCAGGGGCTAGCGAACACTGAAGCTTTCTTT.

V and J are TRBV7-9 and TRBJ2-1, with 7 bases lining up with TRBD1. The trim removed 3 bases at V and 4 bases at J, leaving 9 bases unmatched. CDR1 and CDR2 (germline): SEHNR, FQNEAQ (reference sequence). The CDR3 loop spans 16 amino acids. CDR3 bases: TGTGCCAGCAGCTTGATAAGGACAGGAACTTACAATGAGCAGTTCTTC. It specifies CASSLIRTGTYNEQFF.

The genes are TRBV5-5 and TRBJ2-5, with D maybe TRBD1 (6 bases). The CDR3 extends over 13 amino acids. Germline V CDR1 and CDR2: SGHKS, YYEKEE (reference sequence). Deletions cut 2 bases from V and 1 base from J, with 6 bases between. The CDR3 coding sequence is TGTGCCAGCAGCTTAGGGGGCCAAGAGACCCAGTACTTC. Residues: CASSLGGQETQYF.

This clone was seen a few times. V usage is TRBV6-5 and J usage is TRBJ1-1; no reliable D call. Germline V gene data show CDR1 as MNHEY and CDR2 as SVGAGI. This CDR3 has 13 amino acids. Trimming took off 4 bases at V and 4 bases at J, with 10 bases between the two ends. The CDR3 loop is CASSSGMSTEAFF. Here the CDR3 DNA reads TGTGCCAGCAGTTCGGGGATGAGCACTGAAGCTTTCTTT.

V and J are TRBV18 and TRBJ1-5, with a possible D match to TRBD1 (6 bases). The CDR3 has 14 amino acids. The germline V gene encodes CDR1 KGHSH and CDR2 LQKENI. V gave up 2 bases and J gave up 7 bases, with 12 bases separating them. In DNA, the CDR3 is TGTGCCAGCTCACCATCTACTCAGGGGCAGCCCCAGCATTTT. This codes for CASSPSTQGQPQHF.

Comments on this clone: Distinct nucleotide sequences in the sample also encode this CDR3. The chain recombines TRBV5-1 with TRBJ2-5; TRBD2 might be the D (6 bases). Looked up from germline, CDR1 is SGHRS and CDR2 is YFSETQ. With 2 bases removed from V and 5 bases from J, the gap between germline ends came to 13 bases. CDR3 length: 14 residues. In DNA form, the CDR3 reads TGCGCCAGCAGCTTCGGGGGATGGTCGGAGACCCAGTACTTC. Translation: CASSFGGWSETQYF.

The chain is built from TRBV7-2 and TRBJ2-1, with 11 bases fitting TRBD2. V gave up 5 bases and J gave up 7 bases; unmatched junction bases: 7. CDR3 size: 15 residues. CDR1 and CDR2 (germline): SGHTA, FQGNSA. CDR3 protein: CASSTSGGSWNEQFF. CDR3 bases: TGTGCCAGCAGCACTAGCGGGGGCTCATGGAATGAGCAGTTCTTC.

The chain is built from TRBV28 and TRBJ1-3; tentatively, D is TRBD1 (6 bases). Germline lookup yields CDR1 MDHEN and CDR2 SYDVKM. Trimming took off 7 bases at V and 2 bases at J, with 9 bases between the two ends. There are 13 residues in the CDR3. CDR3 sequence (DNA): TGTGCCAGCATCCAGGGGACTGGAAACACCATATATTTT. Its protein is CASIQGTGNTIYF.

CDR3 coding DNA: TGTGCCAGCAGCTTGGAGCCCTTTCGAGAATGGAGGATATCTGGCTACACCTTC. Translated: CASSLEPFREWRISGYTF. V is TRBV5-6 and J is TRBJ1-2; D not certain. V was shortened by 0 bases and J by 7 bases, with 25 bases between the two germline ends. Germline loops: CDR1 SGHDT, CDR2 YYEEEE. This CDR3 has 18 residues.

CDR3 in amino acids: CASSEWSSYNSPLHF. CDR3 bases: TGTGCCAGCAGTGAATGGAGCTCCTATAATTCACCCCTCCACTTT. V and J are TRBV2 and TRBJ1-6, with D unresolved. The CDR3 contains 15 residues. Trimming removed 2 bases at V and 0 bases at J, with 5 bases between. The germline gives CDR1 SNHLY, CDR2 FYNNEI.

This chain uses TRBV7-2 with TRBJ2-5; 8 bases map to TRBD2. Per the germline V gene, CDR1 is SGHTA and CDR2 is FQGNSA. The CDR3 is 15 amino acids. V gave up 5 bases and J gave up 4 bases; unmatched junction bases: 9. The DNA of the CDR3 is TGTGCCAGCAGCCGCCCCGGGGGGGGTCGAGAGACCCAGTACTTC. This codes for CASSRPGGGRETQYF.

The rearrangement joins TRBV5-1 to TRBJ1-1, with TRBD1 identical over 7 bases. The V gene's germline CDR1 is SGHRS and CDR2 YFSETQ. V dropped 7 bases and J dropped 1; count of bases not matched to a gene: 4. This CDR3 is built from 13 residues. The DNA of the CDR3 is TGCGCCAGCCAGGGACAGCAGAACACTGAAGCTTTCTTT. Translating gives CASQGQQNTEAFF.

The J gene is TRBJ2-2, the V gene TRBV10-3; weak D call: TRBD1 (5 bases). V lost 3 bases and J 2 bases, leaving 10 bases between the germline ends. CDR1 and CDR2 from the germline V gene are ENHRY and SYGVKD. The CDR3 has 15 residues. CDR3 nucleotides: TGTGCCATCAGTGACCGACAGAAAAACACCGGGGAGCTGTTTTTT. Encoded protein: CAISDRQKNTGELFF.